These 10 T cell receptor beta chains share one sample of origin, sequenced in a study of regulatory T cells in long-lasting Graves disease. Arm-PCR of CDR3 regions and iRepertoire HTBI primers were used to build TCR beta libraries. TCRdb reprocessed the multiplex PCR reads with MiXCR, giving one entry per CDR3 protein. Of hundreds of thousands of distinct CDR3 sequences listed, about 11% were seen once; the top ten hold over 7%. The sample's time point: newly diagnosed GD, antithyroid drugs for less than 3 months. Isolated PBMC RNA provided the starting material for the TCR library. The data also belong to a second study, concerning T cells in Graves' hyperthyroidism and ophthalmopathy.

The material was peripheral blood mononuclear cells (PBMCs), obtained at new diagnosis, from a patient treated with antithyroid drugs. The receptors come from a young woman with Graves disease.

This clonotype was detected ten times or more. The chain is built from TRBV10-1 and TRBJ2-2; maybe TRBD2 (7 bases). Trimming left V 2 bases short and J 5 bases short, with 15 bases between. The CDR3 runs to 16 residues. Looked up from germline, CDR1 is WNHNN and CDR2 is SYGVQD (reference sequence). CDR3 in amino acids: CASSENRGGRTGELFF. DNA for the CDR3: TGCGCCAGCAGTGAGAATAGGGGGGGCAGGACCGGGGAGCTGTTTTTT.

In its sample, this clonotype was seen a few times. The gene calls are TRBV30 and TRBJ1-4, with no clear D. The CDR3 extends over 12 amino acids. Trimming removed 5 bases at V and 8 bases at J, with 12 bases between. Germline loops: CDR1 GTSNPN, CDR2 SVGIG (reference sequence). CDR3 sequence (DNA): TGTGCCTGGCGGCCGTTAGGCGAAAAACTGTTTTTT. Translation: CAWRPLGEKLFF. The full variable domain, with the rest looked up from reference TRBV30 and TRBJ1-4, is SQTIHQWPATLVQPVGSPLSLECTVEGTSNPNLYWYRQAAGRGLQLLFYSVGIGQISSEVPQNLSASRPQDRQFILSSKKLLLSDSGFYLCAWRPLGEKLFFGSGTQLSVL.

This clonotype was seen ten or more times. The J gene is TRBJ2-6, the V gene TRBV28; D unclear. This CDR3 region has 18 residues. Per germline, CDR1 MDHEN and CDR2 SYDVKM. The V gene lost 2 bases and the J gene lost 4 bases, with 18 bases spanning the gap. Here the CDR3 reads CASSLDPGPHAGANVLTF. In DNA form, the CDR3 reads TGTGCCAGCAGTTTAGACCCGGGTCCTCACGCGGGGGCCAACGTCCTGACTTTC.

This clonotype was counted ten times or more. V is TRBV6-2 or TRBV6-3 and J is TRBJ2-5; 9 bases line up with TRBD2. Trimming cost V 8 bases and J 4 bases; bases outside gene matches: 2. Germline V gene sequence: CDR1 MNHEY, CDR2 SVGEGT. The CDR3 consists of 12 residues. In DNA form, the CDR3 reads TGTGCCAGCGGGACTAGCAGAGAGACCCAGTACTTC. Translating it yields CASGTSRETQYF.

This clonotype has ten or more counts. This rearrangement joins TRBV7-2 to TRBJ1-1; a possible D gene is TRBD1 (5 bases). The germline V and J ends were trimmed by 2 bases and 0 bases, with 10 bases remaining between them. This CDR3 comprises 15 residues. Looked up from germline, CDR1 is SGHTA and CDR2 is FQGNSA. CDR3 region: CASSLRQIMNTEAFF. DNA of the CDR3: TGTGCCAGCAGCTTACGACAGATCATGAACACTGAAGCTTTCTTT.

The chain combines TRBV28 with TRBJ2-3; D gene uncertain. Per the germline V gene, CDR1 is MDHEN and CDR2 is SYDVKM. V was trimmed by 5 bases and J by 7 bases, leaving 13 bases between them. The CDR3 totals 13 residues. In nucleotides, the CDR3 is TGTGCCAGCAGTCCCCCGAATCAAAATACGCAGTATTTT. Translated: CASSPPNQNTQYF.

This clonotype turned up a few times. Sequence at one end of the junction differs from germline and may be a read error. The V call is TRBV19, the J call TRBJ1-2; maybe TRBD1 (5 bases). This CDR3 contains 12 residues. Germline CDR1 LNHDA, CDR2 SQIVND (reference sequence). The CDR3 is CASRIGVNGYTF. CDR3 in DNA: TGTGCCAGTAGAATAGGGGTTAACGGCTACACCTTC.

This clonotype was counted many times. DNA of the CDR3: TGTGCCTGGGGGGACAGGACACGGTTCTTC. It encodes CAWGDRTRFF. The V and J genes are TRBV30 and TRBJ2-1; the match to TRBD1 covers 8 bases. The germline CDR1 and CDR2 sequences are GTSNPN and SVGIG (reference sequence). V was pared by 5 bases and J by 15 bases, with 6 bases of the junction left unmatched. CDR3 length: 10 amino acids.

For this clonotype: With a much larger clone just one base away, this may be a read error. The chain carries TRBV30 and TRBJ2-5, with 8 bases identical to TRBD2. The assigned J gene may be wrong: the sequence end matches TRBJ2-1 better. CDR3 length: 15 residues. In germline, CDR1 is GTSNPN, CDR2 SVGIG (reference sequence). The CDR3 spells CAWSVGVAGSDEQFF. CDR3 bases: TGTGCCTGGAGTGTAGGGGTAGCGGGATCAGATGAGCAGTTCTTC.

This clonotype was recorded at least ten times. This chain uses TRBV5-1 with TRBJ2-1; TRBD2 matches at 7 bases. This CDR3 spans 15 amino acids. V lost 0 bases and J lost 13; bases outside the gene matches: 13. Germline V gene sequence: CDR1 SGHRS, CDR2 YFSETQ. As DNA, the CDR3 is TGCGCCAGCAGCTTGGGAGTTTCACGGGAGGCAGCCCAGTTCTTC. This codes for CASSLGVSREAAQFF. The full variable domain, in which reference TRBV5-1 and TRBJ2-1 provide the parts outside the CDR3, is KAGVTQTPRYLIKTRGQQVTLSCSPISGHRSVSWYQQTPGQGLQFLFEYFSETQRNKGNFPGRFSGRQFSNSRSEMNVSTLELGDSALYLCASSLGVSREAAQFFGPGTRLTVL.